The 29 T cell receptor beta chains below come from one sample, sequenced in a study of spatial heterogeneity in lung cancer. Points from the study as a whole: The study found that expanded intratumoral alpha and beta TCR counts tracked tumor mutation counts.

Antigens for these TCRs are unknown. MiXCR, applied by TCRdb to the 5' RACE reads, yields one record per CDR3 protein. The sample holds fewer than 3,500 distinct CDR3 sequences, roughly 12% seen once. This sample's time point: sample taken at primary tumor resection. The sample consisted of lung tumor tissue, taken at surgery. The receptors here all came from a male donor with early-stage non-small cell lung cancer.

By its share, this clonotype is medium-sized (0.01 to 0.1%). The chain is built from TRBV20-1 and TRBJ2-1; 8 bases fit TRBD2. V trimming: 0 bases; J trimming: 16 bases; junction bases outside the gene matches: 14. Germline CDR1 reads DFQATT; CDR2 reads SNEGSKA (reference sequence). This CDR3 comprises 14 residues. This CDR3 is CSARDGRPASGPFF. The DNA for the CDR3 is TGCAGTGCTAGAGATGGGCGACCCGCTAGCGGGCCATTCTTC.

Judged by abundance, this clonotype is medium-sized. This rearrangement joins TRBV20-1 to TRBJ2-3; possibly TRBD1 for D (6 bases). CDR1 DFQATT and CDR2 SNEGSKA come from the germline V gene (reference sequence). This CDR3 is built from 13 residues. Trimming stripped 5 bases from V and 2 bases from J, with 11 bases between. CDR3 nucleotide sequence: TGCAGTGCTGCCGTGGGGGCCACAGATACGCAGTATTTT. Its protein is CSAAVGATDTQYF.

This clonotype counts as medium-sized (0.01 to 0.1%). The J gene is TRBJ2-1, the V gene TRBV7-2; TRBD2 matches 12 bases. Germline V CDR1 and CDR2: SGHTA, FQGNSA. The CDR3 consists of 15 residues. J was trimmed by 7 bases and V by 5 bases; bases with no gene match: 6. The CDR3 is CASSKLAGGGNEQFF. CDR3 coding DNA: TGTGCCAGCAGCAAACTAGCGGGGGGAGGGAATGAGCAGTTCTTC.

This clonotype has a handful of counts. The chain joins TRBV7-2 to TRBJ2-6, with TRBD2 as a possible D gene (6 bases). Germline V gives CDR1 SGHTA, CDR2 FQGNSA. CDR3 length equals 16 residues. Trimming took off 5 bases at V and 0 bases at J, with 11 bases between the two ends. CDR3 nucleotide sequence: TGTGCCAGCAGCCCCGGAGGGACCTCTGGGGCCAACGTCCTGACTTTC. Translation: CASSPGGTSGANVLTF.

This clonotype is labeled as medium-sized. The chain combines TRBV12-3 or TRBV12-4 with TRBJ2-2, with D perhaps matching TRBD2 (7 bases). The CDR3 loop spans 15 amino acids. The V and J ends lost 7 bases and 7 bases respectively, with 19 bases between them. In nucleotides, the CDR3 is TGTGCCAGCACCCTAAGGGCGGGGGCAGTCGGGGAGCTGTTTTTT. The encoded protein is CASTLRAGAVGELFF.

The rearrangement links TRBV7-9 to TRBJ2-3, with D uncertain. CDR1 is SEHNR and CDR2 is FQNEAQ in the germline V gene (reference sequence). The CDR3 covers 15 residues. Trimming cost V 3 bases and J 1 base, with 11 bases left between them. Here the CDR3 reads CASSFPQGGTDTQYF. The CDR3 DNA reads TGTGCCAGCAGCTTCCCGCAAGGCGGCACAGATACGCAGTATTTT.

In its sample, this clonotype is medium-sized. This rearrangement joins TRBV9 to TRBJ2-3; D is undetermined. The CDR3 runs 11 residues. Trimming removed 8 bases at V and 1 base at J, with 5 bases between. Germline CDR1 reads SGDLS; CDR2 reads YYNGEE. The CDR3 DNA reads TGTGCCAGTAGCCGCACAGATACGCAGTATTTT. This gives the protein CASSRTDTQYF.

By share, this clonotype counts as medium-sized. The rearrangement joins TRBV20-1 to TRBJ2-4, with TRBD2 matching 8 bases. Germline V gene sequence: CDR1 DFQATT, CDR2 SNEGSKA (reference sequence). The CDR3 loop spans 12 amino acids. With 8 bases clipped from V and 4 bases from J, the junction kept 4 bases outside the gene matches. CDR3 region: CSSTGGKNIQYF. As DNA, the CDR3 is TGCAGTTCCACGGGGGGGAAAAACATTCAGTACTTC.

This chain joins TRBV29-1 and TRBJ2-7, with D tentatively TRBD1 or TRBD2 (5 bases each). Trimming removed 5 bases from V and 3 bases from J, with 14 bases in between. The CDR3 runs 13 residues. Per the germline V gene, CDR1 is SQVTM and CDR2 is ANQGSEA. The CDR3 region is CSVRGIGGYEQYF. CDR3 in DNA: TGCAGCGTTAGAGGGATTGGGGGCTACGAGCAGTACTTC.

This clonotype is labeled as medium-sized. This chain joins TRBV12-3 or TRBV12-4 and TRBJ2-1; the match to TRBD2 covers 8 bases. The CDR3 totals 15 residues. V lost 5 bases to trimming and J lost 4 bases; unmatched junction nucleotides: 7. The CDR3: CASSPGTRAYNEQFF. The CDR3 DNA follows: TGTGCCAGCAGTCCGGGGACTAGGGCTTACAATGAGCAGTTCTTC.

By its share, this clonotype is medium-sized (0.01 to 0.1%). V usage is TRBV4-2 and J usage is TRBJ1-1; 8 nucleotides align to TRBD1. CDR3 length: 14 residues. Germline V gene data show CDR1 as LGHNA and CDR2 as YNFKEQ. V gave up 3 bases and J gave up 0 bases; unmatched junction bases: 0. CDR3 coding DNA: TGTGCCAGCAGCCAGGACAGGGTGAACACTGAAGCTTTCTTT. Residues: CASSQDRVNTEAFF.

This clonotype is termed medium-sized. The chain couples TRBV4-3 to TRBJ2-1; D may be TRBD1 or TRBD2 (5 bases each). V lost 0 bases to trimming and J lost 9 bases, with 9 bases between them. The CDR3 has 13 residues. Germline V gene data show CDR1 as LGHNA and CDR2 as YSLEER. The CDR3 here is CASSQDGGGEQFF. In DNA form, the CDR3 reads TGCGCCAGCAGCCAAGATGGTGGGGGTGAGCAGTTCTTC.

In this sample, this clonotype is large. The rearrangement links TRBV29-1 to TRBJ2-1; 7 nucleotides match TRBD2. The germline V gene encodes CDR1 SQVTM and CDR2 ANQGSEA. There are 14 residues in the CDR3. Germline trimming cut 5 bases from V and 3 bases from J; bases unmatched to any gene: 7. CDR3 coding DNA: TGCAGCGTTTGGGGGGGTTGGCACTACAATGAGCAGTTCTTC. It codes for CSVWGGWHYNEQFF.

On this clonotype: A read error may explain this, as a much larger clone is one base away. The chain combines TRBV2 with TRBJ1-2; no reliable D call. This CDR3 comprises 14 residues. Looked up from germline, CDR1 is SNHLY and CDR2 is FYNNEI. CDR3 in amino acids: CVSIPGDPGYGYTF. As DNA, the CDR3 is TGTGTCAGCATACCGGGAGACCCTGGGTATGGCTACACCTTC.

Relative to its sample, this clonotype is medium-sized. The chain recombines TRBV7-9 with TRBJ1-3; 8 nucleotides align to TRBD1. This CDR3 has 19 residues. Germline assignment: CDR1 SEHNR and CDR2 FQNEAQ (reference sequence). V gave up 3 bases and J gave up 0 bases; unmatched junction bases: 13. CDR3 DNA sequence: TGTGCCAGCAGCTTTAGGACAGGGCATGGCATATACTCTGGAAACACCATATATTTT. Translation gives CASSFRTGHGIYSGNTIYF.

This clonotype is labeled as medium-sized. The chain combines TRBV2 with TRBJ2-3; TRBD2 agrees at 12 bases. The CDR3 is made up of 14 amino acids. V dropped 6 bases and J dropped 4; count of bases not matched to a gene: 2. The germline V gene encodes CDR1 SNHLY and CDR2 FYNNEI. The CDR3 region is CASRLAGGSDTQYF. The DNA of the CDR3 is TGTGCCAGCAGACTAGCGGGGGGCTCAGATACGCAGTATTTT.

Sample share makes this clonotype medium-sized. V and J are TRBV5-4 and TRBJ2-7, with 8 bases fitting TRBD1. The germline CDR1 and CDR2 sequences are SGHNT and YYREEE (reference sequence). The V and J ends lost 1 base and 5 bases, in that order; junction bases with no gene match: 5. The CDR3 loop spans 14 amino acids. CDR3 amino acids: CASSLSSDRDEQYF. The DNA for the CDR3 is TGTGCCAGCAGCTTGTCCTCGGACAGGGACGAGCAGTACTTC.

This clonotype is labeled medium-sized. The chain is built from TRBV18 and TRBJ2-5; the D is unclear. The germline CDR1 and CDR2 sequences are KGHSH and LQKENI. V lost 1 base and J lost 2, with 11 bases in between. CDR3 length: 15 amino acids. CDR3 bases: TGTGCCAGCTCACCACGGTTGGAGTTTCAAGAGACCCAGTACTTC. This codes for CASSPRLEFQETQYF.

In its sample, this clonotype ranks as medium-sized (0.01 to 0.1%). The gene calls are TRBV4-3 and TRBJ2-7; possibly TRBD2 for D (7 bases). Between the trimmed V and J ends, which lost 4 bases and 5 bases, there was a span of 18 bases. The CDR3 spans 15 residues. Germline V gives CDR1 LGHNA, CDR2 YSLEER. The CDR3: CASSPLGGAWDEQYF. As DNA, the CDR3 is TGCGCCAGCAGCCCCCTGGGGGGGGCATGGGACGAGCAGTACTTC.

This clonotype ranks as large (0.1 to 1%). The chain is built from TRBV2 and TRBJ1-5; D not certain. Looked up from germline, CDR1 is SNHLY and CDR2 is FYNNEI. V was cut by 3 bases and J by 2 bases, with 14 bases left in between. The CDR3 runs to 16 residues. The CDR3 DNA reads as TGTGCCAGCAGTGAGCTGGCAAGCGGGCGCAATCAGCCCCAGCATTTT. It translates to CASSELASGRNQPQHF.

In this sample, this clonotype is large. V is TRBV7-2 and J is TRBJ2-1, with 11 bases lining up with TRBD1. The CDR3 runs to 15 residues. V was clipped by 4 bases and J by 7 bases; unmatched bases: 6. Per the germline V gene, CDR1 is SGHTA and CDR2 is FQGNSA. CDR3 nucleotide sequence: TGTGCCAGCAGCTGGCGCCGGGACAGGGGGAATGAGCAGTTCTTC. Protein sequence: CASSWRRDRGNEQFF.

The chain couples TRBV25-1 to TRBJ2-3; D uncertain. Trimming shortened V by 7 bases and J by 0 bases, and 8 bases separated the two germline ends. CDR1 and CDR2 (germline): MGHDK, SYGVNS. This CDR3 is built from 13 residues. CDR3 bases: TGTGCCAGCAAGGTCGGCAGCACAGATACGCAGTATTTT. This codes for CASKVGSTDTQYF. Together with reference TRBV25-1 and TRBJ2-3, the CDR3 gives the full variable domain: EADIYQTPRYLVIGTGKKITLECSQTMGHDKMYWYQQDPGMELHLIHYSYGVNSTEKGDLSSESTVSRIRTEHFPLTLESARPSHTSQYLCASKVGSTDTQYFGPGTRLTVL.

This clonotype was picked up many times. This chain connects TRBV7-3 to TRBJ2-3; possibly TRBD2 for D (5 bases). CDR1 and CDR2 (germline): SGHTA, FQGTGA. This CDR3 contains 15 residues. Trimming shortened V by 1 base and J by 0 bases, and 8 bases separated the two germline ends. Here the CDR3 DNA reads TGTGCCAGCAGCTTAAGACTACAAAGCACAGATACGCAGTATTTT. It is translated as CASSLRLQSTDTQYF. The variable domain in full, with the rest retrieved from reference TRBV7-3 and TRBJ2-3, is GAGVSQTPSNKVTEKGKYVELRCDPISGHTALYWYRQSLGQGPEFLIYFQGTGAADDSGLPNDRFFAVRPEGSVSTLKIQRTERGDSAVYLCASSLRLQSTDTQYFGPGTRLTVL.

The table lists this clonotype with many counts. The chain is built from TRBV6-2 or TRBV6-3 and TRBJ2-7; TRBD2 agrees at 11 bases. This CDR3 has 14 residues. CDR1 and CDR2 (germline): MNHEY, SVGEGT. Trimming took 6 bases from V and 5 from J; bases not matched to a gene: 6. The CDR3 sequence is CASRSTSGEDEQYF. DNA for the CDR3: TGTGCCAGCAGATCGACTAGCGGGGAGGACGAGCAGTACTTC.

This clonotype is deemed medium-sized. The gene calls are TRBV7-9 and TRBJ2-5, with D possibly being TRBD1 (5 bases). CDR1 SEHNR and CDR2 FQNEAQ come from the germline V gene (reference sequence). CDR3 length: 14 residues. Trimming removed 5 bases at V and 5 bases at J, with 15 bases between. The CDR3 nucleotides read TGTGCCAGCAGCGTAGGGCTGGGGCTGGAGACCCAGTACTTC. This encodes CASSVGLGLETQYF.

This CDR3 is CASRLKMGGRRTEAFF. CDR3 sequence (DNA): TGTGCCAGTAGACTCAAGATGGGGGGTCGGAGGACTGAAGCTTTCTTT. This sequence joins TRBV27 and TRBJ1-1, with D possibly being TRBD1 (5 bases). Germline CDR1 is MNHEY and CDR2 is SMNVEV (reference sequence). The CDR3 runs 16 residues. Deletions cut 9 bases from V and 5 bases from J, with 25 bases between.

This clonotype was observed at least ten times. CDR3 in amino acids: CASSDGGADSYEQYF. The DNA for the CDR3 is TGTGCCAGCAGTGACGGGGGGGCCGATTCTTACGAGCAGTACTTC. This rearrangement joins TRBV7-9 to TRBJ2-7; 8 bases are a match to TRBD2. The CDR3 length is 15 residues. Per the germline V gene, CDR1 is SEHNR and CDR2 is FQNEAQ (reference sequence). V lost 6 bases, J lost 4 bases, and 11 bases stayed unmatched.

This clonotype was recorded many times. V and J are TRBV4-3 and TRBJ2-7, with 11 bases that match TRBD1. Germline values: CDR1 LGHNA, CDR2 YSLEER. Losses at the gene ends were 4 bases for V and 4 bases for J; bases not matched to a gene: 3. This CDR3 is 14 amino acids long. As DNA, the CDR3 is TGCGCCAGCAGCCCGGGACAGGGGGGTTACGAGCAGTACTTC. The encoded protein is CASSPGQGGYEQYF.

By its share, this clonotype is medium-sized. The J gene is TRBJ2-7, the V gene TRBV7-2; 12 bases align to TRBD2. Trimming cost V 7 bases and J 5 bases; bases outside gene matches: 12. Per germline, CDR1 SGHTA and CDR2 FQGNSA. The CDR3 is made up of 16 amino acids. CDR3 region: CASTRQASGRVDEQYF. CDR3 DNA: TGTGCCAGCACCCGCCAAGCTAGCGGGAGGGTCGACGAGCAGTACTTC.